The clone carrying this T cell receptor (beta chain) occurred a few times. Its specificity is unknown. These data are taken from a study of early T cells in non-severe SARS-CoV-2 infection. Turning to the study itself: Sequenced bulk RNA came from whole blood that was unsorted, and chains were unpaired.

Individually, cDNA molecules had unique molecular identifiers attached to them. TCRdb reanalysed the 5' RACE reads using MiXCR and keeps one entry per CDR3 protein. In the table there are about 83,000 distinct CDR3 sequences, around 15% of which are singletons. CDR1 and CDR2 (germline): LNHDA, SQIVND (reference sequence). The CDR3 has 10 amino acids. Trimming removed 9 bases from V and 6 bases from J, with 8 bases in between. Study observations and caveats: The VDJdb matching leaned toward anti-spike CD8 responses and overlooked private and CD4 specificities.

This sequence originates from an adult who was a healthcare worker with PCR-confirmed SARS-CoV-2 infection or an uninfected control (not recorded which). Sequenced material: whole blood. The rearrangement joins TRBV19 to TRBJ1-2; no clear D gene. CDR3 sequence: CASESNGYTF. The CDR3 nucleotides read TGTGCCAGCGAGTCGAATGGCTACACCTTC. The full variable domain, rest sourced from reference TRBV19 and TRBJ1-2, is DGGITQSPKYLFRKEGQNVTLSCEQNLNHDAMYWYRQDPGQGLRLIYYSQIVNDFQKGDIAEGYSVSREKKESFPLTVTSAQKNPTAFYLCASESNGYTFGSGTRLTVV.